This T cell receptor (beta chain) derives from a study of T cells in Graves' hyperthyroidism and ophthalmopathy. Amplification of TCR beta CDR3 regions was performed using RNA transcripts as template. The TCR CDR3 first-round RT-PCR relied on the HTBI primer set. TCRdb passed the multiplex PCR reads through MiXCR, listing each CDR3 protein once. The sample carries more than 650,000 distinct CDR3 sequences, 12% to 15% recorded once. This clonotype was recorded many times. V trimming: 4 bases; J trimming: 0 bases; junction bases outside the gene matches: 4. This CDR3 contains 15 residues. The V gene's germline CDR1 is SGHRS and CDR2 YFSETQ. Graves' hyperthyroidism qualified as stable when ophthalmopathy did not progress within 18 months. The study excluded patients with uncontrolled infection, other autoimmune disease, pregnancy or lactation.

This rearrangement joins TRBV5-1 to TRBJ2-1; 7 bases agree with TRBD1. The sample taken for sequencing was blood. The receptor comes from a woman in her late teens or twenties with Graves' hyperthyroidism. The CDR3 DNA reads TGCGCCAGCAGCGTTGACAGGGTCTCCTACAATGAGCAGTTCTTC. This translates into CASSVDRVSYNEQFF.